A single sample gave rise to the 20 T cell receptor beta chains below, sequenced in a study of T cells in Graves' hyperthyroidism and ophthalmopathy. What was amplified from RNA transcripts were TCR beta CDR3 regions. The HTBI primer set was used in a first-round RT-PCR of the TCR CDR3. From the multiplex PCR reads, TCRdb called clonotypes with MiXCR, one entry per CDR3 protein. The profile covers 340,000 or so distinct CDR3 sequences, with under 25% appearing a single time and over 40% taken by the ten largest. The sequenced sample consisted of blood. The origin of the receptors is a woman aged 50 to 60 with Graves' hyperthyroidism.

This clonotype has more than one count but fewer than ten. The gene calls are TRBV19 and TRBJ1-2, with D tentatively TRBD1 (5 bases). The length of the CDR3 is 15 residues. Germline V gene data show CDR1 as LNHDA and CDR2 as SQIVND (reference sequence). The ends were cut back, 6 bases at V and 3 bases at J, with 17 bases in the middle. CDR3 sequence reads: CASSRYGTGDYGYTF. CDR3 bases: TGTGCCAGTAGCCGATATGGGACCGGAGACTATGGCTACACCTTC. Variable domain in full (rest from reference TRBV19 and TRBJ1-2): DGGITQSPKYLFRKEGQNVTLSCEQNLNHDAMYWYRQDPGQGLRLIYYSQIVNDFQKGDIAEGYSVSREKKESFPLTVTSAQKNPTAFYLCASSRYGTGDYGYTFGSGTRLTVV.

This clonotype was recorded many times. This rearrangement joins TRBV12-3 or TRBV12-4 to TRBJ2-7, with TRBD1 matching 10 bases. V lost 4 bases to trimming and J lost 3 bases; unmatched junction nucleotides: 3. The CDR3 contains 14 residues. This CDR3 is CASSSDRGLYEQYF. DNA of the CDR3: TGTGCCAGCAGTTCCGACAGGGGGCTCTACGAGCAGTACTTC.

This clonotype was counted ten times or more. This chain joins TRBV10-3 and TRBJ1-5; no reliable D call. V was cut by 2 bases and J by 4 bases, with 9 bases left in between. CDR1 ENHRY and CDR2 SYGVKD come from the germline V gene. There are 14 residues in the CDR3. The chain's CDR3 is CAISEAWGNQPQHF. The CDR3 nucleotides read TGTGCCATCAGTGAGGCCTGGGGAAATCAGCCCCAGCATTTT.

CDR3 sequence (DNA): TGTGCCAGCAGCGAAGGGACTGTAGGTAATGAAAAACTGTTTTTT. Amino acid sequence: CASSEGTVGNEKLFF. The chain has TRBV13 and TRBJ1-4; possibly TRBD1 for D (5 bases). CDR1 and CDR2 (germline): PRHDT, FYEKMQ (reference sequence). This CDR3 is 15 amino acids long. Deletions cut 5 bases from V and 4 bases from J, with 14 bases between. Drawing the rest from reference TRBV13 and TRBJ1-4, the complete variable domain is AAGVIQSPRHLIKEKRETATLKCYPIPRHDTVYWYQQGPGQDPQFLISFYEKMQSDKGSIPDRFSAQQFSDYHSELNMSSLELGDSALYFCASSEGTVGNEKLFFGSGTQLSVL.

V is TRBV20-1 and J is TRBJ1-4; no clear D gene. V gave up 2 bases and J gave up 6 bases, with 7 bases separating them. Germline V gene sequence: CDR1 DFQATT, CDR2 SNEGSKA (reference sequence). This CDR3 contains 12 residues. The CDR3 spells CSARQADEKLFF. DNA of the CDR3: TGCAGTGCTAGACAGGCGGATGAAAAACTGTTTTTT.

This clonotype was picked up many times. The chain links TRBV7-2 to TRBJ1-5, with D tentatively TRBD1 (5 bases). The CDR3 extends over 17 amino acids. Trimming shortened V by 2 bases and J by 3 bases, and 17 bases separated the two germline ends. Germline loops: CDR1 SGHTA, CDR2 FQGNSA. This chain's CDR3 is CASSLRGRSANNQPQHF. In nucleotides, the CDR3 is TGTGCCAGCAGCTTACGGGGCAGGTCCGCAAACAATCAGCCCCAGCATTTT.

In the case of this clonotype: This may arise from a read error, as a much more abundant clone is one base away. The chain combines TRBV30 with TRBJ2-3; D call uncertain. Germline V lookup: CDR1 GTSNPN, CDR2 SVGIG (reference sequence). V was pared by 0 bases and J by 0 bases, with 10 bases between. The CDR3 covers 15 residues. CDR3 residues: CAWSVYSRSTDTQYF. CDR3 bases: TGTGCCTGGAGTGTATACAGCCGAAGCACAGATACGCAGTATTTT.

The chain combines TRBV12-3 or TRBV12-4 with TRBJ2-7, with 7 bases lining up with TRBD1. The length of the CDR3 is 15 residues. V shed 5 bases and J 2 bases; nucleotides not matched to a gene: 9. The CDR3 DNA reads as TGTGCCAGCAGTCCGCTTCCGGGACAGACCTACGAGCAGTACTTC. Amino acid sequence: CASSPLPGQTYEQYF.

This clonotype has just a few counts. J is TRBJ1-1 and V is TRBV27, with D maybe TRBD1 (5 bases). V lost 6 bases and J lost 0, with 11 bases in between. The CDR3 is 14 amino acids. Germline V CDR1 and CDR2: MNHEY, SMNVEV (reference sequence). The chain's CDR3 is CASRWGGVNTEAFF. As DNA, the CDR3 is TGTGCCAGCAGGTGGGGGGGGGTGAACACTGAAGCTTTCTTT.

This clonotype was detected a few times. This chain links TRBV7-2 with TRBJ2-7; no clear D. The CDR3 extends over 15 amino acids. Germline CDR1 reads SGHTA; CDR2 reads FQGNSA. The ends were cut back, 2 bases at V and 3 bases at J, with 14 bases in the middle. This CDR3 is CASSLRPRVGYEQYF. In DNA form, the CDR3 reads TGTGCCAGCAGCTTAAGGCCAAGGGTGGGCTACGAGCAGTACTTC.

The gene calls are TRBV7-9 and TRBJ2-5; tentative D call: TRBD2 (6 bases). The V and J ends lost 1 base and 0 bases respectively, with 15 bases between them. Germline values: CDR1 SEHNR, CDR2 FQNEAQ (reference sequence). The CDR3 runs 17 residues. As DNA, the CDR3 is TGTGCCAGCAGCTTAGTTCAGGGAGGTTTGTACCAAGAGACCCAGTACTTC. It encodes CASSLVQGGLYQETQYF.

The table lists this clonotype with many counts. The chain couples TRBV28 to TRBJ2-7; 12 nucleotides line up with TRBD2. CDR1 is MDHEN, CDR2 SYDVKM, per germline. The CDR3 sequence is 15 residues long. V lost 7 bases, J lost 3 bases, and 7 bases stayed unmatched. This chain's CDR3 is CASKRTSGRIYEQYF. The CDR3 region has the DNA TGTGCCAGCAAAAGAACTAGCGGGAGGATCTACGAGCAGTACTTC.

Turning to this clonotype: It may be a read error: a sequence one base away is much more abundant. The conserved phenylalanine or tryptophan normally closing the CDR3 is absent here, so this likely arose from a read error. J is TRBJ2-7 and V is TRBV12-3 or TRBV12-4, with 15 bases fitting TRBD2. Losses at the gene ends were 8 bases for V and 4 bases for J; bases not matched to a gene: 9. The CDR3 spans 16 residues. CDR3 amino acids: CASQSGTSGRRYEQYL. The CDR3, as DNA: TGTGCCAGCCAATCCGGGACTAGCGGGAGGAGGTACGAGCAGTACCTC.

This clonotype was recorded a few times. This sequence joins TRBV27 and TRBJ2-6; 11 bases agree with TRBD2. The CDR3 is made up of 17 amino acids. Per germline, CDR1 MNHEY and CDR2 SMNVEV (reference sequence). J gave up 4 bases and V 7 bases, and 9 bases lay outside the gene matches. The CDR3 bases are TGTGCCAGCACCAAACTAGCGGGAGTGTCGGGGGCCAACGTCCTGACTTTC. The encoded protein is CASTKLAGVSGANVLTF.

There are many counts of this clonotype. The V and J genes are TRBV7-2 and TRBJ2-5, with 12 bases fitting TRBD2. Per germline, CDR1 SGHTA and CDR2 FQGNSA. CDR3 length: 17 amino acids. J gave up 1 base and V 5 bases, and 8 bases lay outside the gene matches. In DNA form, the CDR3 reads TGTGCCAGCAGCCTGGGACTAGCGGGTACCCCCCAAGAGACCCAGTACTTC. Its protein product is CASSLGLAGTPQETQYF.

This chain uses TRBV6-1 with TRBJ2-1; D unresolved. V was cut by 7 bases and J by 9 bases, with 13 bases left in between. Germline V CDR1 and CDR2: MNHNS, SASEGT. CDR3 length: 12 amino acids. Written as DNA, the CDR3 is TGTGCCAGCACCATAGACACTTTTGAGCAGTTCTTC. Its translation is CASTIDTFEQFF.

This rearrangement joins TRBV10-3 to TRBJ1-1, with 11 nucleotides matching TRBD1. Germline trimming cut 10 bases from V and 0 bases from J; bases unmatched to any gene: 13. Per the germline V gene, CDR1 is ENHRY and CDR2 is SYGVKD. This CDR3 contains 17 residues. The CDR3 here is CASWTGGGSPLNTEAFF. The CDR3, as DNA: TGTGCCAGCTGGACAGGGGGCGGGAGTCCCTTGAACACTGAAGCTTTCTTT.

This clonotype was seen only a few times. This chain connects TRBV28 to TRBJ1-2; tentative D call: TRBD1 (5 bases). The V end was cut by 11 bases, the J end by 4 bases, with 17 bases between. Germline assignment: CDR1 MDHEN and CDR2 SYDVKM. The CDR3 is 13 amino acids. The CDR3 DNA reads TGTGCCGCAGGCCTATTGGGGGGCTATGGCTACACCTTC. Encoded protein: CAAGLLGGYGYTF.

This clonotype was seen ten or more times. The chain has TRBV5-1 and TRBJ2-3, with 13 bases matching TRBD2. Trimming took 3 bases from V and 2 from J; bases not matched to a gene: 9. Germline V gene data show CDR1 as SGHRS and CDR2 as YFSETQ. CDR3 length: 18 residues. Here the CDR3 DNA reads TGCGCCAGCAGCTCGGGACTAGCGGGGAGCACTTACACAGATACGCAGTATTTT. It codes for CASSSGLAGSTYTDTQYF.

V gene TRBV5-1 combines with J gene TRBJ1-5, with TRBD1 matching over 7 bases. The CDR3 spans 15 residues. Trimming cost V 3 bases and J 4 bases; bases outside gene matches: 7. The V gene's germline CDR1 is SGHRS and CDR2 YFSETQ. The CDR3 region has the DNA TGCGCCAGCAGCTGGACGGGACAGCCTAATCAGCCCCAGCATTTT. This encodes CASSWTGQPNQPQHF.